Detailed here is one T cell receptor (beta chain). What it binds is unknown. This CDR3 contains 12 residues. Germline lookup yields CDR1 SGHNT and CDR2 YENEEA. V gave up 5 bases and J gave up 8 bases; unmatched junction bases: 4. The sample comes from a study of shared clonotypes between healthy human individuals. About the research overall: Three plates each covered CD4 naive and memory; CD8 naive two, CD8 memory one. Study results and caveats: All-four-donor shared clonotypes had higher generation probabilities than non-shared clonotypes did.

The authors ran the assay at deep level. Method: immunoSEQ multiplex PCR; TCRdb's copy keeps in-frame clones and lacks some. Among some 1 million clones, roughly 80% were seen once, and the ten largest hold approximately 1.5%. This TCR was recovered from a man aged 18 to 29 in good health. The V and J genes are TRBV11-3 and TRBJ2-7; 9 bases are shared with TRBD2. Sequenced sample: memory CD4+ T cells sorted from blood. The subset here: CD45RA-negative fraction. The CDR3 region has the DNA TGTGCCAGCAGCCCCGGGACTAGCAAGCAGTACTTC. The encoded protein is CASSPGTSKQYF.